This TCR beta chain appears in the sequencing data of a study of T cells in Graves' hyperthyroidism and ophthalmopathy. TCR beta CDR3 regions were amplified from RNA transcripts. The primer set for the first-round RT-PCR of the TCR CDR3 was HTBI. TCRdb analysed the multiplex PCR reads with MiXCR anew, one entry per CDR3 protein. This table has hundreds of thousands of distinct CDR3 sequences, approximately 14% appearing once. Subjects aged 18 to 65 presented with newly diagnosed hyperthyroidism of less than 2 months' duration. From under 12 ml of fresh peripheral blood, PBMCs were isolated. Germline V gene lookup returns CDR1 SGHKS and CDR2 YYEKEE (reference sequence). Trimming shortened V by 0 bases and J by 5 bases, and 11 bases separated the two germline ends. The CDR3 covers 14 residues. A remark on this clonotype: Its antigen remains unknown.

Overall study results and limits: Appearing also in blood were most of the thyroid clonotypes expanded above 0.001.

This receptor was identified in a woman aged 18-29 years with Graves' hyperthyroidism that later progressed to Graves' ophthalmopathy. The chain couples TRBV5-5 to TRBJ2-5; weak D call: TRBD2 (6 bases). Sequencing was performed on blood. CDR3 in amino acids: CASSLGLGTETQYF. CDR3 DNA: TGTGCCAGCAGCTTGGGACTAGGGACGGAGACCCAGTACTTC.